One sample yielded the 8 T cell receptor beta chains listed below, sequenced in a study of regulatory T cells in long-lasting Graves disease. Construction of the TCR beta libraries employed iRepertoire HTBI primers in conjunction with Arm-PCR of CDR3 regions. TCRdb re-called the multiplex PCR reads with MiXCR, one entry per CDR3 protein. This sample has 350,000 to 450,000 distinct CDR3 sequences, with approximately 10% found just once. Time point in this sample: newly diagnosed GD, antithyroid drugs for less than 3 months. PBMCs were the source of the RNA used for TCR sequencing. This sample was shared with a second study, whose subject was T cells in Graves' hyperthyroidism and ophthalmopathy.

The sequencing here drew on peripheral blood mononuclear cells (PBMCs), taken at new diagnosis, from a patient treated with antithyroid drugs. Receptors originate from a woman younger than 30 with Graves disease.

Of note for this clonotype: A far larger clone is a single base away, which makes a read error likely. The CDR3 loop is CASSTLRTGFGEKLFF. CDR3 bases: TGTGCCAGCAGCACCCTTCGGACAGGTTTTGGTGAAAAACTGTTTTTT. The chain combines TRBV13 with TRBJ1-4, with 7 nucleotides matching TRBD1. J lost 7 bases, V lost 5 bases, and 13 bases had no gene match. The CDR3 covers 16 residues. Per the germline V gene, CDR1 is PRHDT and CDR2 is FYEKMQ (reference sequence).

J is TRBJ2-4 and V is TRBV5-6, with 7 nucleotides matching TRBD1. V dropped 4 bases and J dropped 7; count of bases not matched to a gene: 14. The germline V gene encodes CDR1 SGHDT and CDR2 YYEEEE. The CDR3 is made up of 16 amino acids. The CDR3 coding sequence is TGTGCCAGCAGCCTAACGCCTTACACAGGGGACAACATTCAGTACTTC. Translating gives CASSLTPYTGDNIQYF.

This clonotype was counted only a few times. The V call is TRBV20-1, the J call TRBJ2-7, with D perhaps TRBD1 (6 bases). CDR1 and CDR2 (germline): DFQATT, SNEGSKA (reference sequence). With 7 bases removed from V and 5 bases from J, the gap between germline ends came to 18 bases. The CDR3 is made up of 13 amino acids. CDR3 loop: CSEADRYLNEQYV. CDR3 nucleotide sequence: TGCAGTGAAGCAGACAGGTATCTTAACGAGCAGTACGTC.

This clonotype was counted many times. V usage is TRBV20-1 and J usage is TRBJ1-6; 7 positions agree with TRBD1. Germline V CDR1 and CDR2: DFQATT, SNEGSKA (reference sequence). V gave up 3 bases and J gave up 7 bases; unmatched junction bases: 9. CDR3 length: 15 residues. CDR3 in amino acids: CSASKTGKENSPLHF. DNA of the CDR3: TGCAGTGCTAGCAAGACAGGGAAGGAAAATTCACCCCTCCACTTT.

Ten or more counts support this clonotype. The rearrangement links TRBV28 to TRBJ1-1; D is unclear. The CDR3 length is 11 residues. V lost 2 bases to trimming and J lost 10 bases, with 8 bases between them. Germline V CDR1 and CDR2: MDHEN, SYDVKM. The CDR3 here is CASSLRGRAFF. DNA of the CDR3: TGTGCCAGCAGTTTACGAGGTAGAGCTTTCTTT.

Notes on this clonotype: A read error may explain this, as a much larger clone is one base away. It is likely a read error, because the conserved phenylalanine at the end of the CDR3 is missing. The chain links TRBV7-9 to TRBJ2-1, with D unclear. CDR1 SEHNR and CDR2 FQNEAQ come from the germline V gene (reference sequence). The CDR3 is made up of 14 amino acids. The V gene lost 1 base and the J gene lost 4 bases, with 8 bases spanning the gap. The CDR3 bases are TGTGCCAGCAGCTTAGTGGCAGAATACAATGAGCAGTTCCTC. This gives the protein CASSLVAEYNEQFL.

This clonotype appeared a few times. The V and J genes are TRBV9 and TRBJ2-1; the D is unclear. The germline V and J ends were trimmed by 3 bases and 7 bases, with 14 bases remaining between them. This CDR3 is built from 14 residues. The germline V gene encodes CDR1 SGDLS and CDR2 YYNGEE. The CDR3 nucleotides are TGTGCCAGCAGCGCCCTCCCCGGAGCGAATGAGCAGTTCTTC. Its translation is CASSALPGANEQFF.

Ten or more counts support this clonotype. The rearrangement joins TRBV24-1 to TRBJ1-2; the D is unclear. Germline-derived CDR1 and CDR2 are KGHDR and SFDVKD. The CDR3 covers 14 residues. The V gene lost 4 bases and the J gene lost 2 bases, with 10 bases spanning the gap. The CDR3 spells CATSDPTVNYGYTF. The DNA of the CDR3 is TGTGCCACCAGTGACCCAACAGTAAACTATGGCTACACCTTC.